The source of this T cell receptor (beta chain) is a study of post-analysis software for immune sequencing data. Study-wide results and caveats: Four or five TRBV segments (TRBV5-6, TRBV5-1 and TRBV20-1 among them) occurred more frequently in patients than in controls.

Germline V lookup: CDR1 DFQATT, CDR2 SNEGSKA (reference sequence). V lost 6 bases to trimming and J lost 2 bases; unmatched junction nucleotides: 14. This CDR3 is built from 16 residues. A remark on this clonotype: The antigen is undetermined.

The authors incorporated unique molecular identifiers into the TCR beta cDNA libraries. TCRdb ran MiXCR on the PCR reads and lists one entry per CDR3 protein. The sample lists 750,000 to 950,000 distinct CDR3 sequences, 53% occurring once. The gene calls are TRBV20-1 and TRBJ1-1, with TRBD1 matching over 8 bases. Sequenced material: blood. The receptor was derived from a girl between 5 and 17 years old with multiple sclerosis. The CDR3, as DNA: TGCAGTGCCAGGTCAGGGGGCGCGAGTTTTAACACTGAAGCTTTCTTT. This encodes CSARSGGASFNTEAFF.